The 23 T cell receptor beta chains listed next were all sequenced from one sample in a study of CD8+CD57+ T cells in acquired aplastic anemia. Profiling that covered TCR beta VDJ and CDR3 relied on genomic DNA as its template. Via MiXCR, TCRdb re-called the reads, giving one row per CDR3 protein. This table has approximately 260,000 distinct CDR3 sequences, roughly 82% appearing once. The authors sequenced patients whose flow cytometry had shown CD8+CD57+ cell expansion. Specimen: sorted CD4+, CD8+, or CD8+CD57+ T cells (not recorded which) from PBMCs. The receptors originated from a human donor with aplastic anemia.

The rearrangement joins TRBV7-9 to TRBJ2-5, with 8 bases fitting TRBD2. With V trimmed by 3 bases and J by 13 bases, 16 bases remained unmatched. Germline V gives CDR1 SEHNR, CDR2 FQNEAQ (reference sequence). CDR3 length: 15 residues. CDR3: CASSFKRSGGETRYF. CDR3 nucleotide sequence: TGTGCCAGCAGCTTTAAAAGGAGCGGGGGAGAGACTCGGTACTTC.

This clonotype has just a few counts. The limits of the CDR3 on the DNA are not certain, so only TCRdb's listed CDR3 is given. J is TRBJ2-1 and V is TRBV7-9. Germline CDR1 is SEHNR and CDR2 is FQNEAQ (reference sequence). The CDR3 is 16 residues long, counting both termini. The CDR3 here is CASSLDTPEAFFGQFF.

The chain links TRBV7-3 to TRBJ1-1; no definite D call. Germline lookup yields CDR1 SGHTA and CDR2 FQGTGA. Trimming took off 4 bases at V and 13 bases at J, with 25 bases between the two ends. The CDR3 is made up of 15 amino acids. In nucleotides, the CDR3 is TGTGCCAGCAGCTCTAGCCGGACTTGGGGAGAGGCCCATTTCTTT. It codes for CASSSSRTWGEAHFF.

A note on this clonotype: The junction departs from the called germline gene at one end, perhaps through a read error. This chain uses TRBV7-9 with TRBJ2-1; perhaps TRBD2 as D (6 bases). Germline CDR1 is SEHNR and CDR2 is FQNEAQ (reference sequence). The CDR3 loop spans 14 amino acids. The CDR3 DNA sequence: TGTGCCAGCAGCCCCGGAGGGCGTGACCACACGGATACGTTC. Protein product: CASSPGGRDHTDTF.

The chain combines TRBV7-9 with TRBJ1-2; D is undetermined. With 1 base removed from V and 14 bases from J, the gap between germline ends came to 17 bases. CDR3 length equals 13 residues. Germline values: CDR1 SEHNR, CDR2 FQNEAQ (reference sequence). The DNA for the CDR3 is TGTGCCAGCAGCTTAGGGGGTTACAATGAGCAGACCTTC. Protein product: CASSLGGYNEQTF.

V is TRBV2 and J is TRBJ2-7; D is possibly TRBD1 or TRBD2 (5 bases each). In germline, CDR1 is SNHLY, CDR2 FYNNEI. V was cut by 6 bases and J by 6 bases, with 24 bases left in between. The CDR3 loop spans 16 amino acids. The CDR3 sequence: CASRRPGQANLAEQYV. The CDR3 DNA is TGTGCCAGCAGGAGGCCGGGGCAGGCGAACCTGGCCGAGCAGTACGTC.

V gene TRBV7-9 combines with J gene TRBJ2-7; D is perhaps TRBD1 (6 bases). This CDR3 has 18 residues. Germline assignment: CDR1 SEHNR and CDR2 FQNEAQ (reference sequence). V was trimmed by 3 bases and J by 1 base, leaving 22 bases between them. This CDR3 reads CASSFQADRTALSYEQYV. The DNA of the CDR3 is TGTGCCAGCAGCTTTCAAGCAGACAGGACAGCCCTTTCCTACGAGCAGTACGTC.

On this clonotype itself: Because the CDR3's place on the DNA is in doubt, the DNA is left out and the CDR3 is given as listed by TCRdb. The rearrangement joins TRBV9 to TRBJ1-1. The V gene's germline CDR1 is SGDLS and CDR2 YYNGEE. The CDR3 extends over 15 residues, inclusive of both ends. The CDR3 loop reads CASSVGAGTNNEPFF.

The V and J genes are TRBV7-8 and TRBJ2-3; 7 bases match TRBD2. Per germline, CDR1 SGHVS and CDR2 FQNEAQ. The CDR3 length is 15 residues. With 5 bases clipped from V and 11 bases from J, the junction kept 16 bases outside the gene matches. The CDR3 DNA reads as TGTGCCAGCAGCCTACCGGGAGGTCCCCTGGCGCAGCAGTATTTT. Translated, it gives CASSLPGGPLAQQYF.

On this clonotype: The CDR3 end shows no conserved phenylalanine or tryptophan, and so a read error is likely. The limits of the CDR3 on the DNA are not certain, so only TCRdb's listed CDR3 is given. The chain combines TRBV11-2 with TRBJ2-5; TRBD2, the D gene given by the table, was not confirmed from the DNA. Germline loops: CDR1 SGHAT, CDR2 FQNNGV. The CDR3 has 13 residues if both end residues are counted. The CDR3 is CASSWGGGENHYY.

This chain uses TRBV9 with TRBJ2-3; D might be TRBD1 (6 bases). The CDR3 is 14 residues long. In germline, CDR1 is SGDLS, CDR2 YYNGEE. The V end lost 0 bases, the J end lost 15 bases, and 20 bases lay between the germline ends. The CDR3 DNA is TGTGCCAGCAGCGTAGGCACAGGGCAATATAGCAATTATTTT. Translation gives CASSVGTGQYSNYF. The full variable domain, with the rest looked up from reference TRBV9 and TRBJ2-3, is DSGVTQTPKHLITATGQRVTLRCSPRSGDLSVYWYQQSLDQGLQFLIQYYNGEERAKGNILERFSAQQFPDLHSELNLSSLELGDSALYFCASSVGTGQYSNYFGPGTRLTVL.

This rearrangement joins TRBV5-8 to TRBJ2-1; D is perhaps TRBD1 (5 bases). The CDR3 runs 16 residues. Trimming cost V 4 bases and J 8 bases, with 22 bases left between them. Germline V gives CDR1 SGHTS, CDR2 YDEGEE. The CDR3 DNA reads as TGTGCCAGCAGCCCTTACACAGGAAACGGTCAGGATGAGCAGTTCTTC. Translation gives CASSPYTGNGQDEQFF.

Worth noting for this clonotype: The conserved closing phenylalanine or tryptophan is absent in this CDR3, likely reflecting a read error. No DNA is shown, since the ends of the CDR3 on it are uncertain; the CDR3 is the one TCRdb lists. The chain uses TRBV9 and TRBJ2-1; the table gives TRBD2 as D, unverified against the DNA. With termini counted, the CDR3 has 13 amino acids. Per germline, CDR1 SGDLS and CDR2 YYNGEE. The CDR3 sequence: CASGDAGIIQYFV.

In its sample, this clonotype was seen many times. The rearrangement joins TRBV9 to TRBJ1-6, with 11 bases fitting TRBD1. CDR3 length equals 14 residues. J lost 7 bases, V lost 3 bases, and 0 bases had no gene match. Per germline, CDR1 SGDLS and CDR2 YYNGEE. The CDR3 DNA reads TGTGCCAGCAGCGGGACAGGGGGCAATTCACCCCTCCACTTT. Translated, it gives CASSGTGGNSPLHF. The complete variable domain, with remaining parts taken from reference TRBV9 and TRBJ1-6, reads DSGVTQTPKHLITATGQRVTLRCSPRSGDLSVYWYQQSLDQGLQFLIQYYNGEERAKGNILERFSAQQFPDLHSELNLSSLELGDSALYFCASSGTGGNSPLHFGNGTRLTVT.

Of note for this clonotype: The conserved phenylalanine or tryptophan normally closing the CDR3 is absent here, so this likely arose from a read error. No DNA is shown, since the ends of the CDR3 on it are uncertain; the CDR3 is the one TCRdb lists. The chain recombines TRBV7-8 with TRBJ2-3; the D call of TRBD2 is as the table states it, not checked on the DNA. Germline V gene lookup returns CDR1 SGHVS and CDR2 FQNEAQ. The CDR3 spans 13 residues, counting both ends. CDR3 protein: CASSFAGSPDTQY.

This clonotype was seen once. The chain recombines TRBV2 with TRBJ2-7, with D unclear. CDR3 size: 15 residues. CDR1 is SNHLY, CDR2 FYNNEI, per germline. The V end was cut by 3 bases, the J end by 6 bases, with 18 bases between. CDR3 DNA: TGTGCCAGCAGTGAGCTACAGCCCCTACTCTGCGAGCAGTACGTC. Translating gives CASSELQPLLCEQYV.

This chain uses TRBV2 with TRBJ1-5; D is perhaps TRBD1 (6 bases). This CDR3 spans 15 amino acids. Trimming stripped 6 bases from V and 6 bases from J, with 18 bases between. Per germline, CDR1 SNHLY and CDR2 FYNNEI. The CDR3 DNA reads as TGTGCCAGCAGAGGAGACAGGTCGTGGAGTCAGCCCCAGCATTTT. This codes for CASRGDRSWSQPQHF. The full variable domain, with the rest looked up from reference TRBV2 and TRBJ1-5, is EPEVTQTPSHQVTQMGQEVILRCVPISNHLYFYWYRQILGQKVEFLVSFYNNEISEKSEIFDDQFSVERPDGSNFTLKIRSTKLEDSAMYFCASRGDRSWSQPQHFGDGTRLSIL.

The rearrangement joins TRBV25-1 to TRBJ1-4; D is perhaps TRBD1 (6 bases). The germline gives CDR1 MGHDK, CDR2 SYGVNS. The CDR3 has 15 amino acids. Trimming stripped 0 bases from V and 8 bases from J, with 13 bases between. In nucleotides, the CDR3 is TGTGCCAGCAGTGAATATCTGGGGGCTAGGGAAAAACTGTTTTTT. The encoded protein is CASSEYLGAREKLFF.

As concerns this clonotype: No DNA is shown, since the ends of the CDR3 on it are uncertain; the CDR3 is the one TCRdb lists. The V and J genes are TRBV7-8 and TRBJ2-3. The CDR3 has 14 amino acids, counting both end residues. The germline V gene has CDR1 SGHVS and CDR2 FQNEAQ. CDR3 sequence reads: CASSVAVTTSTSGF.

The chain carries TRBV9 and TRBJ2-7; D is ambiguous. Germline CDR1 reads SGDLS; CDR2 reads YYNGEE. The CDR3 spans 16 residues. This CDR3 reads CANSVRVPTNQPQQYV. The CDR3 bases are TGTGCCAACAGCGTACGGGTCCCGACAAACCAGCCCCAGCAGTACGTC.

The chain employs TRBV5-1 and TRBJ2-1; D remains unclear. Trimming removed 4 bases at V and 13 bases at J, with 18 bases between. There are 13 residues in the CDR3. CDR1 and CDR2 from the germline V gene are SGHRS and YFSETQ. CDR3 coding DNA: TGCGCCAGCAGCCCGCGAGATAGCTCTATACAGTTCTTC. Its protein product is CASSPRDSSIQFF.

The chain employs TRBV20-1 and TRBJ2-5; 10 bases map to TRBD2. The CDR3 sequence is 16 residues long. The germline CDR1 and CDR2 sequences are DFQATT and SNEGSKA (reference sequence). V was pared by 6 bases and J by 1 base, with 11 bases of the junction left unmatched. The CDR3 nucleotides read TGCAGTGCCAGCAGCGGTAGCGGGGGGACCCAAGAGACCCAGTACTTC. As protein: CSASSGSGGTQETQYF.

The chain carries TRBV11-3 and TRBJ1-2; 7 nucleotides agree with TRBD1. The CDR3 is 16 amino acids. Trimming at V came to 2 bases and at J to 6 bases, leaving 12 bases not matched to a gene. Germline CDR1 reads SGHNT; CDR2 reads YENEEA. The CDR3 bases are TGTGCCAGCAGCTTACCTCTCACAGGACAGGAAGATGGCTACACCTTC. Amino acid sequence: CASSLPLTGQEDGYTF.